The entry that follows covers one T cell receptor beta chain sequence. This specimen comes from a study of control samples from healthy donors and cancer patients. Germline V CDR1 and CDR2: SGHRS, YFSETQ. Trimming shortened V by 0 bases and J by 4 bases, and 7 bases separated the two germline ends. The CDR3 length is 13 residues. Assay: immunoSEQ multiplex PCR; the TCRdb copy retains only in-frame clones and omits some. This table holds 100,000 to 150,000 clones, just under 90% found once. The sample taken for sequencing was blood. The chain uses TRBV5-1 and TRBJ1-2; D is undetermined. This clonotype was sampled from a man aged 30 to 45 in good health. This CDR3 reads CASSLDVSYGYTF. The CDR3 DNA reads TGCGCCAGCAGCTTGGACGTCTCCTATGGCTACACCTTC.